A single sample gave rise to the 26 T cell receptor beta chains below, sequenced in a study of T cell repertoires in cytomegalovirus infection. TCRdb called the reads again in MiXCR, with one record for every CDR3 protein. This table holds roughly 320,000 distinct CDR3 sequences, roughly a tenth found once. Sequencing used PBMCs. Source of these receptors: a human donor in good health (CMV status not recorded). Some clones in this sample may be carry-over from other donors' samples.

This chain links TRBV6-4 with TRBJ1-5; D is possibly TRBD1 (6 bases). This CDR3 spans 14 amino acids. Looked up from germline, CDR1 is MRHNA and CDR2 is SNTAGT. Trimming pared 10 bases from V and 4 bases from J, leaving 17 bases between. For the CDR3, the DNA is TGTGCCAACCCCCCTCAGGGGATGAATCAGCCCCAGCATTTT. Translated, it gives CANPPQGMNQPQHF.

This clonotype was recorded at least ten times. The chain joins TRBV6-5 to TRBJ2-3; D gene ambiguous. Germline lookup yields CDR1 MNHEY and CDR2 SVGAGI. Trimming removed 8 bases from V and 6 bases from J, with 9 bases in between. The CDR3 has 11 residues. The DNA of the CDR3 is TGTGCCAGCGGCTCTTTCGATACGCAGTATTTT. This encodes CASGSFDTQYF.

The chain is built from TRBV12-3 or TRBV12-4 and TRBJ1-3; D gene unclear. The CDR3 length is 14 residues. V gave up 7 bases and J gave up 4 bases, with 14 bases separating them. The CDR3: CASTLRPPGNTIYF. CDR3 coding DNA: TGTGCCAGCACCCTCAGACCGCCCGGAAACACCATATATTTT.

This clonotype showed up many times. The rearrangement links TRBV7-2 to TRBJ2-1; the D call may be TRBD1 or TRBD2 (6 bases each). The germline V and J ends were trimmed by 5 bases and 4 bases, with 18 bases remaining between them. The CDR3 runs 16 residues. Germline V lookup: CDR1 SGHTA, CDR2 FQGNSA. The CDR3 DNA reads TGTGCCAGCAGCCTCGGGGGCCCCTCCGGTTACAATGAGCAGTTCTTC. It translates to CASSLGGPSGYNEQFF.

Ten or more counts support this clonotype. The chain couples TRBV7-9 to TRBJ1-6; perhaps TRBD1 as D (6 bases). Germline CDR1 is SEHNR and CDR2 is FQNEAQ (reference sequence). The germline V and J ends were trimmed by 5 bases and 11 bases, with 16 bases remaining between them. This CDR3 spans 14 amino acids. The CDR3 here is CASSDAGAHPPLHF. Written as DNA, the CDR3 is TGTGCCAGCAGCGACGCAGGGGCGCATCCACCCCTCCACTTT.

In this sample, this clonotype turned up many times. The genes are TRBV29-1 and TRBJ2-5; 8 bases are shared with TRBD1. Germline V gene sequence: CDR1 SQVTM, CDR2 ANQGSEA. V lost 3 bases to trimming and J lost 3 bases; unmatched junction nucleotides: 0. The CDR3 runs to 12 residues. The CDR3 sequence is CSVETGEETQYF. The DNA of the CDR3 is TGCAGCGTTGAGACAGGGGAAGAGACCCAGTACTTC.

The CDR3 nucleotides are TGTGCCAGCAGTGCGGACTTGGACCATCACAATGAGCAGTTCTTC. Protein sequence: CASSADLDHHNEQFF. This sequence joins TRBV6-2 or TRBV6-3 and TRBJ2-1, with D possibly being TRBD2 (5 bases). V gave up 5 bases and J gave up 5 bases, with 16 bases separating them. The CDR3 contains 15 residues. Germline V lookup: CDR1 MNHEY, CDR2 SVGEGT.

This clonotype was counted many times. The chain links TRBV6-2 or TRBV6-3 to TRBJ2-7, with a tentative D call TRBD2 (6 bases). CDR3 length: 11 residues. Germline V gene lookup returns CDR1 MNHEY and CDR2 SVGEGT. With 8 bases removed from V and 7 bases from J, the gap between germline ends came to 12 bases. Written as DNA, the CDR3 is TGTGCCAGCCGAAGCGCGGGGGAGCAGTACGTC. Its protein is CASRSAGEQYV.

In DNA form, the CDR3 reads TGTGCCAGCAGGGAACAGGGGACTAGCACAGATACGCAGTATTTT. It yields the protein CASREQGTSTDTQYF. This chain joins TRBV28 and TRBJ2-3; possible D gene TRBD1, 7 bases. CDR1 MDHEN and CDR2 SYDVKM come from the germline V gene. This CDR3 has 15 amino acids. Trimming stripped 6 bases from V and 0 bases from J, with 13 bases between.

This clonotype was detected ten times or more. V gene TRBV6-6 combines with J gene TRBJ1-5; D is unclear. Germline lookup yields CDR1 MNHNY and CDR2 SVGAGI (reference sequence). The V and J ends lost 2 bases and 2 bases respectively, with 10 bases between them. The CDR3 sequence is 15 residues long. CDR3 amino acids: CASSYGRGRNQPQHF. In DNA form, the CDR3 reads TGTGCCAGCAGTTACGGGCGCGGTCGCAATCAGCCCCAGCATTTT.

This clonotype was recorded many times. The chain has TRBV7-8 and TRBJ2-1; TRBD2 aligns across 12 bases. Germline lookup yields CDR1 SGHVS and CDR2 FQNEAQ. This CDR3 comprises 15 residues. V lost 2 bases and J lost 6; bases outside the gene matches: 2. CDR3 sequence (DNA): TGTGCCAGCAGCTTATCTAGCGGGGGGGCCAATGAGCAGTTCTTC. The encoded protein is CASSLSSGGANEQFF.

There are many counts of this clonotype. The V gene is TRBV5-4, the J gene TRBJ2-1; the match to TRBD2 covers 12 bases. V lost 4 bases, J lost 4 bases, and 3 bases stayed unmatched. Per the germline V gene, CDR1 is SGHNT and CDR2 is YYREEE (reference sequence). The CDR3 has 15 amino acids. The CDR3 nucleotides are TGTGCCAGCAGCGCTGGACTAGCGGGGTACAATGAGCAGTTCTTC. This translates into CASSAGLAGYNEQFF.

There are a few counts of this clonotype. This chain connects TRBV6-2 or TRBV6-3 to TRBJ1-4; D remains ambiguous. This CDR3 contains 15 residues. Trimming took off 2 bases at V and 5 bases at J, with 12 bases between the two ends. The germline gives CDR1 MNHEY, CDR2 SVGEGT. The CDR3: CASSYVPRMNEKLFF. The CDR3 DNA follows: TGTGCCAGCAGTTACGTCCCCAGGATGAATGAAAAACTGTTTTTT.

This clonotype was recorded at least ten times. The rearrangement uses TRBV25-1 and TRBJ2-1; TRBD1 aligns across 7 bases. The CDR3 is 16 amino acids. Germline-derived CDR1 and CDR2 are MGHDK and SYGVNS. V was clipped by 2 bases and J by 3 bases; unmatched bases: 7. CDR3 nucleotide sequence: TGTGCCAGCAGTGAACGGGGCAGACAGGGCTACAATGAGCAGTTCTTC. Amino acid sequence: CASSERGRQGYNEQFF.

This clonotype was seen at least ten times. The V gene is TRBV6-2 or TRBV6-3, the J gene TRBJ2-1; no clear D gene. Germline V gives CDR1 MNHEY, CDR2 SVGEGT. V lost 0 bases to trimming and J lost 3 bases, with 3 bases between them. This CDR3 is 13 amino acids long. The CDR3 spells CASSYSFYNEQFF. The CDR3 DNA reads TGTGCCAGCAGTTACTCGTTCTACAATGAGCAGTTCTTC.

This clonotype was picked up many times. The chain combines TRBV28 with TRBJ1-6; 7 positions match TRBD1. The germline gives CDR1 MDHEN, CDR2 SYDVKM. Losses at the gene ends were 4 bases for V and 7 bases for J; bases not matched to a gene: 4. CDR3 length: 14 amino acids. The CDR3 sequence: CASSWRGRNSPLHF. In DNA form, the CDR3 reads TGTGCCAGCAGTTGGAGGGGGCGAAATTCACCCCTCCACTTT.

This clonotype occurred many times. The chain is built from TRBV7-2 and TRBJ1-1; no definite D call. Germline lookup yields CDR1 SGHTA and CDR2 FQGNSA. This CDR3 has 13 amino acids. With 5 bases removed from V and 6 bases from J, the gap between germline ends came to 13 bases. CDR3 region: CASSTYEGSEAFF. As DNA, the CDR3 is TGTGCCAGCAGCACCTACGAGGGATCTGAAGCTTTCTTT.

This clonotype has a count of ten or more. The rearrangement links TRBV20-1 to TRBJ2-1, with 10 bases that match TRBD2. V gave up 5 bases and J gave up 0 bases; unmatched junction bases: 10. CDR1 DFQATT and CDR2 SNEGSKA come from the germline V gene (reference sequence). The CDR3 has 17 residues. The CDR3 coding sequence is TGCAGTGCTTCGGCTAGCGGGGGATTATTCTCCTACAATGAGCAGTTCTTC. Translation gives CSASASGGLFSYNEQFF.

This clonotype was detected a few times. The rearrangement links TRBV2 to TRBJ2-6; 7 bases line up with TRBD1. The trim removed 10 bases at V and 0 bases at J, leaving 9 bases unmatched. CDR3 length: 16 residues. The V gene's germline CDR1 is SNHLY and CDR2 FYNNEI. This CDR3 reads CATSWTGNSGANVLTF. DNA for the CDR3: TGTGCCACCAGCTGGACAGGCAACTCTGGGGCCAACGTCCTGACTTTC.

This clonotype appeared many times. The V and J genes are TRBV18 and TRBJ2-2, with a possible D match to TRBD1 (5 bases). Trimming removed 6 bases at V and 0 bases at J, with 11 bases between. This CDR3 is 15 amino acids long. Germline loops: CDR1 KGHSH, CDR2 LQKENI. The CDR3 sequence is CASSSGNSNTGELFF. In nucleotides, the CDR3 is TGTGCCAGCTCGTCAGGGAATTCGAACACCGGGGAGCTGTTTTTT.

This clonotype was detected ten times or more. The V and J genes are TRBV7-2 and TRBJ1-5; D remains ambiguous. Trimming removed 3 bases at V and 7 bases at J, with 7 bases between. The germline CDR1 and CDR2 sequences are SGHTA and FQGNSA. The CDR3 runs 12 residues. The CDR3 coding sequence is TGTGCCAGCAGCTTTGTGGGCCAGCCCCAGCATTTT. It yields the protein CASSFVGQPQHF.

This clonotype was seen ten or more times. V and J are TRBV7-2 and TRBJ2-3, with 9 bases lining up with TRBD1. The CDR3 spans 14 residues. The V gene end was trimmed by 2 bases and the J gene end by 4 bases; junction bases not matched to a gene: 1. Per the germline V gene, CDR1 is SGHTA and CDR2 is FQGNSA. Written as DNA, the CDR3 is TGTGCCAGCAGCTTAACAGGGGGCTCAGATACGCAGTATTTT. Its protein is CASSLTGGSDTQYF.

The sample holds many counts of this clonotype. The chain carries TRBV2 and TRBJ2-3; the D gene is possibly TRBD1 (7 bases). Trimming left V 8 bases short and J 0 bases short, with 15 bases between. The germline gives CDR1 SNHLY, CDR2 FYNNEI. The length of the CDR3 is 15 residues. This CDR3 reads CASAGQRFSTDTQYF. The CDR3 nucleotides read TGTGCCAGCGCGGGACAGCGGTTTAGCACAGATACGCAGTATTTT.

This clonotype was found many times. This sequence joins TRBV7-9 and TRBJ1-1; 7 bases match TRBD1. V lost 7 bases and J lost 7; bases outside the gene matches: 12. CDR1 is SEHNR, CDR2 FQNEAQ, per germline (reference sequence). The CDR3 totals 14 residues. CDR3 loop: CASIGRGFPDEAFF. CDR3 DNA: TGTGCCAGCATCGGCAGGGGGTTCCCAGATGAAGCTTTCTTT.

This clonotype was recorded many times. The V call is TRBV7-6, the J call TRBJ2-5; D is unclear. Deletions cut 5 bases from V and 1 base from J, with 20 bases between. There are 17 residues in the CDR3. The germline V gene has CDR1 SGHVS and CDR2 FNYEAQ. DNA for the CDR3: TGTGCCAGCAGCCCCGAATTCGGACCCCCTCTCCAAGAGACCCAGTACTTC. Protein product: CASSPEFGPPLQETQYF.

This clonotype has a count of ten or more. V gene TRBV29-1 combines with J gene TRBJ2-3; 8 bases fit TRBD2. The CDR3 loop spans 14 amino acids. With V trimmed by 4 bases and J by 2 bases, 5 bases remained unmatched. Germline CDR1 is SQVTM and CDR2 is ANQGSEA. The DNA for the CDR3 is TGCAGCGTTGCGGGGGGGCGACCCACAGATACGCAGTATTTT. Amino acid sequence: CSVAGGRPTDTQYF.